This TCR beta chain was sequenced for a study of T cell repertoires in cytomegalovirus infection. TCRdb re-called the reads with MiXCR, one entry per CDR3 protein. The sample yields approximately 280,000 distinct CDR3 sequences, about 20% seen once. This clonotype was counted at least ten times. Its specificity is not known. The receptor comes from a human donor in good health (CMV status not recorded). Some clones in this sample may be carry-over from other donors' samples. The starting material was cultured PBMCs, obtained from culture after CMV antigen stimulation.

CDR3 in DNA: TGTGCCAGCAGGAAAGCGGGAGGATCCTACAATGAGCAGTTCTTC. It codes for CASRKAGGSYNEQFF. The V gene is TRBV6-1, the J gene TRBJ2-1; 9 nucleotides agree with TRBD2. After removal of 6 bases from V and 1 base from J, the junction contained 4 bases not matched to a gene. Germline lookup yields CDR1 MNHNS and CDR2 SASEGT. The CDR3 has 15 amino acids.